The 18 T cell receptor beta chains below all came from one sample that was sequenced in a study of CD8+ T cells in alopecia areata. RNA was extracted and reverse transcribed into cDNA as the sequencing template. The assay was immunoSEQ multiplex PCR, and TCRdb's table has in-frame clones only and misses some. The sample has over 150,000 clones, roughly 60% seen once. Described treatment: oral pan-JAK inhibitor, 5-10 mg twice daily. The material was CD4+ T cells sorted from blood, obtained at week 24, from a patient treated with tofacitinib. The source is a human donor with alopecia areata.

The chain links TRBV7-9 to TRBJ2-5; tentative D call: TRBD2 (5 bases). V shed 5 bases and J shed 5 bases, with 18 bases lying between them. CDR1 SEHNR and CDR2 FQNEAQ come from the germline V gene (reference sequence). The CDR3 has 15 amino acids. The CDR3 nucleotides read TGTGCCAGCAGCCCCTCCGGAGGAATCATGGAGACCCAGTACTTC. Protein: CASSPSGGIMETQYF.

This chain joins TRBV4-1 and TRBJ2-7; TRBD1 aligns across 9 bases. The CDR3 spans 18 residues. Germline V gene sequence: CDR1 MGHRA, CDR2 YSYEKL. With 3 bases clipped from V and 0 bases from J, the junction kept 12 bases outside the gene matches. CDR3 in DNA: TGCGCCAGCAGCCACCCGCAAACAGGGGGCCAGTCCTCCTACGAGCAGTACTTC. It specifies CASSHPQTGGQSSYEQYF.

At least ten counts were recorded for this clone. The chain carries TRBV29-1 and TRBJ1-1, with 7 bases aligning to TRBD1. Germline V lookup: CDR1 SQVTM, CDR2 ANQGSEA. The junction had 7 bases not matched to a gene; V was cut back by 7 bases and J by 5 bases. The CDR3 is 12 amino acids. Here the CDR3 reads CSGRGSETEAFF. For the CDR3, the DNA is TGCAGCGGCAGGGGGTCGGAGACTGAAGCTTTCTTT.

The rearrangement uses TRBV7-2 and TRBJ1-2; D is perhaps TRBD1 (6 bases). The CDR3 is 15 amino acids. V lost 2 bases and J lost 8, with 18 bases in between. In germline, CDR1 is SGHTA, CDR2 FQGNSA. CDR3 DNA sequence: TGTGCCAGCAGCTTATTTGCTGTGGGGGCTCAGGGCTACACCTTC. It translates to CASSLFAVGAQGYTF. Supplemented by reference TRBV7-2 and TRBJ1-2, the full variable domain reads GAGVSQSPSNKVTEKGKDVELRCDPISGHTALYWYRQSLGQGLEFLIYFQGNSAPDKSGLPSDRFSAERTGGSVSTLTIQRTQQEDSAVYLCASSLFAVGAQGYTFGSGTRLTVV.

V is TRBV7-6 and J is TRBJ2-5; D gene uncertain. V was trimmed by 3 bases and J by 5 bases, leaving 16 bases between them. The CDR3 totals 15 residues. Germline CDR1 SGHVS, CDR2 FNYEAQ. The CDR3 DNA sequence: TGTGCCAGCAGCTTTTGGTACAGCCCCTTGGAGACCCAGTACTTC. Translating gives CASSFWYSPLETQYF.

The V gene is TRBV9, the J gene TRBJ2-3; 8 bases are shared with TRBD2. With V trimmed by 3 bases and J by 9 bases, 15 bases remained unmatched. CDR3 length: 16 residues. CDR1 is SGDLS, CDR2 YYNGEE, per germline. The CDR3 reads CASSASQAGAQFTQYF. The CDR3 nucleotides are TGTGCCAGCAGCGCCTCGCAAGCGGGGGCCCAGTTCACGCAGTATTTT. The whole variable domain, filled in from reference TRBV9 and TRBJ2-3, reads DSGVTQTPKHLITATGQRVTLRCSPRSGDLSVYWYQQSLDQGLQFLIQYYNGEERAKGNILERFSAQQFPDLHSELNLSSLELGDSALYFCASSASQAGAQFTQYFGPGTRLTVL.

This chain connects TRBV20-1 to TRBJ2-5, with D possibly being TRBD1 (6 bases). The CDR3 has 10 amino acids. The germline V gene encodes CDR1 DFQATT and CDR2 SNEGSKA (reference sequence). The CDR3 nucleotides read TGCAGGGCAGGGGAAGAGACCCAGTACTTC. It is translated as CRAGEETQYF.

The chain carries TRBV27 and TRBJ1-2; D may be TRBD1 (5 bases). Trimming shortened V by 0 bases and J by 4 bases, and 12 bases separated the two germline ends. The CDR3 is 15 amino acids. Germline V gene data show CDR1 as MNHEY and CDR2 as SMNVEV (reference sequence). The CDR3 DNA sequence: TGTGCCAGCAGTTTATCAGGGGTCCCAGGCTATGGCTACACCTTC. It is translated as CASSLSGVPGYGYTF.

This clone was seen once. V and J are TRBV5-1 and TRBJ2-5, with D unresolved. The CDR3 runs 15 residues. The germline V gene has CDR1 SGHRS and CDR2 YFSETQ. Trimming pared 3 bases from V and 4 bases from J, leaving 16 bases between. CDR3 residues: CASSSTGLVAETQYF. As DNA, the CDR3 is TGCGCCAGCAGCTCGACCGGGCTTGTGGCAGAGACCCAGTACTTC. Supplemented by reference TRBV5-1 and TRBJ2-5, the full variable domain reads KAGVTQTPRYLIKTRGQQVTLSCSPISGHRSVSWYQQTPGQGLQFLFEYFSETQRNKGNFPGRFSGRQFSNSRSEMNVSTLELGDSALYLCASSSTGLVAETQYFGPGTRLLVL.

V and J are TRBV6-1 and TRBJ2-1; maybe TRBD1 (5 bases). The germline CDR1 and CDR2 sequences are MNHNS and SASEGT. V lost 6 bases, J lost 12 bases, and 15 bases lay in between. This CDR3 contains 12 residues. CDR3 sequence (DNA): TGTGCCAGCAGCTATCAGGGCGACCGGCAGTTCTTC. Protein product: CASSYQGDRQFF.

The sample holds a few counts of this clone. This sequence joins TRBV30 and TRBJ2-3, with 8 bases identical to TRBD2. Germline CDR1 and CDR2: GTSNPN and SVGIG (reference sequence). The CDR3 runs 14 residues. The V segment lost 1 base and the J segment 6 bases; nucleotides outside the gene matches: 6. The CDR3 region is CAWSGGGPVDTQYF. The CDR3 DNA is TGTGCCTGGAGTGGCGGGGGGCCCGTGGATACGCAGTATTTT.

The chain combines TRBV30 with TRBJ2-1; D remains ambiguous. The CDR3 is 13 residues long. Trimming took 1 base from V and 8 from J, leaving 12 bases between them. Germline lookup yields CDR1 GTSNPN and CDR2 SVGIG (reference sequence). CDR3 in DNA: TGTGCCTGGAGTGGGGCAGGTAACGATGAGCAGTTCTTC. The encoded protein is CAWSGAGNDEQFF.

The chain links TRBV23-1 to TRBJ2-7; TRBD2 aligns across 9 bases. TRBV23-1 is flagged as an ORF with uncertain function. With 5 bases clipped from V and 2 bases from J, the junction kept 7 bases outside the gene matches. This CDR3 contains 15 residues. CDR3 DNA: TGCGCCAGCAGTTCTAGGGGACTAGCTACCTACGAGCAGTACTTC. Translated: CASSSRGLATYEQYF.

The CDR3 is CATSNSRGTQYF. CDR3 DNA sequence: TGTGCCACTTCAAATAGTCGGGGGACCCAGTACTTC. The rearrangement links TRBV19 to TRBJ2-5; possible D gene TRBD2, 5 bases. Trimming removed 10 bases from V and 7 bases from J, with 16 bases in between. Germline V gene data show CDR1 as LNHDA and CDR2 as SQIVND (reference sequence). The CDR3 covers 12 residues.

This clone was counted between two and nine times. J is TRBJ1-2 and V is TRBV5-8; 9 bases match TRBD1. From germline, CDR1 is SGHTS and CDR2 YDEGEE. The CDR3 has 14 amino acids. V was pared by 1 base and J by 8 bases, with 6 bases of the junction left unmatched. Written as DNA, the CDR3 is TGTGCCAGCAGCTTGTGGGGGACAGGGTCGGGCTACACCTTC. Translating gives CASSLWGTGSGYTF.

The genes are TRBV5-1 and TRBJ2-3; 9 positions agree with TRBD2. The CDR3 sequence is 15 residues long. After removal of 4 bases from V and 7 bases from J, the junction contained 10 bases not matched to a gene. The germline V gene has CDR1 SGHRS and CDR2 YFSETQ. The CDR3 DNA reads as TGCGCCAGCAGCCCCGAGGGGACTAGCAGGAATACGCAGTATTTT. It codes for CASSPEGTSRNTQYF.

This clone was seen once. The chain has TRBV29-1 and TRBJ2-1; D might be TRBD2 (6 bases). The CDR3 runs to 15 residues. Germline-derived CDR1 and CDR2 are SQVTM and ANQGSEA. V lost 6 bases and J 3 bases, leaving 18 bases between the germline ends. The CDR3 DNA follows: TGCAGCGTACCCAGGACTAACGATTTCTACAATGAGCAGTTCTTC. It yields the protein CSVPRTNDFYNEQFF.

This clone has only a few counts. The chain employs TRBV29-1 and TRBJ2-5; possible D gene TRBD1, 7 bases. V was clipped by 6 bases and J by 5 bases, with 16 bases between them. The CDR3 length is 13 residues. The germline V gene encodes CDR1 SQVTM and CDR2 ANQGSEA. CDR3 coding DNA: TGCAGCGTCGTAACAGGGGCGGGGGAGACCCAGTACTTC. Protein sequence: CSVVTGAGETQYF. Drawing the rest from reference TRBV29-1 and TRBJ2-5, the complete variable domain is SAVISQKPSRDICQRGTSLTIQCQVDSQVTMMFWYRQQPGQSLTLIATANQGSEATYESGFVIDKFPISRPNLTFSTLTVSNMSPEDSSIYLCSVVTGAGETQYFGPGTRLLVL.